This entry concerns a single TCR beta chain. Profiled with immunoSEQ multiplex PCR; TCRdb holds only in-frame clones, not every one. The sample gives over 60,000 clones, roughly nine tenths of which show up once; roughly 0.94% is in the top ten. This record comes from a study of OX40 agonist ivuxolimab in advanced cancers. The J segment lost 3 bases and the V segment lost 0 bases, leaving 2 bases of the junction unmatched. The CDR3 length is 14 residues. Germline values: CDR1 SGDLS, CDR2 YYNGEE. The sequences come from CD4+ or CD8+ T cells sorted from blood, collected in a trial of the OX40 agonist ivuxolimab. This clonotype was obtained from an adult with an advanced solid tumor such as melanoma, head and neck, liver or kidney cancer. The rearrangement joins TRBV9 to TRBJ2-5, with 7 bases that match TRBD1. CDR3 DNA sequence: TGTGCCAGCAGCGTAGGTGGACAGGAAGAGACCCAGTACTTC. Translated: CASSVGGQEETQYF. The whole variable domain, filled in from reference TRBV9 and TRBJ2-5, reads DSGVTQTPKHLITATGQRVTLRCSPRSGDLSVYWYQQSLDQGLQFLIQYYNGEERAKGNILERFSAQQFPDLHSELNLSSLELGDSALYFCASSVGGQEETQYFGPGTRLLVL.